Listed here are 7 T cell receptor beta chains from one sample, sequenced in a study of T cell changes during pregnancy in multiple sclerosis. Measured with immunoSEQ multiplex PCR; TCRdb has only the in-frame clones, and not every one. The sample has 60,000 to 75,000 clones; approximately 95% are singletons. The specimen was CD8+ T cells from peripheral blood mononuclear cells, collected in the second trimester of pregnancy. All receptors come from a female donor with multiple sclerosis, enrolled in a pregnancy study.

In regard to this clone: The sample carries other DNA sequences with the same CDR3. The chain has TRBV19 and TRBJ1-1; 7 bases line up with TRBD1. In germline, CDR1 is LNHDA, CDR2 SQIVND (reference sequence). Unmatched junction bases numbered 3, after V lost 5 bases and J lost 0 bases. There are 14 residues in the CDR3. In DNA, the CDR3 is TGTGCCAGTAGTGTAGGGGGCTTGAACACTGAAGCTTTCTTT. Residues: CASSVGGLNTEAFF.

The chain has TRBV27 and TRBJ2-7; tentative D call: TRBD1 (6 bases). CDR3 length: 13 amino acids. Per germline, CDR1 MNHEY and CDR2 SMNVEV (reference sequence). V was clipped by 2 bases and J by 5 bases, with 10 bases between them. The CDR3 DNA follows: TGTGCCAGCAGTTTAGGGTCAGGGGACGAGCAGTACTTC. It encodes CASSLGSGDEQYF.

The CDR3 loop reads CASSWGGNTEAFF. The CDR3 DNA reads as TGTGCCAGTAGTTGGGGGGGGAACACTGAAGCTTTCTTT. The gene calls are TRBV19 and TRBJ1-1; the D gene is possibly TRBD1 (5 bases). Germline V gene sequence: CDR1 LNHDA, CDR2 SQIVND (reference sequence). V was trimmed by 5 bases and J by 1 base, leaving 8 bases between them. The CDR3 sequence is 13 residues long.

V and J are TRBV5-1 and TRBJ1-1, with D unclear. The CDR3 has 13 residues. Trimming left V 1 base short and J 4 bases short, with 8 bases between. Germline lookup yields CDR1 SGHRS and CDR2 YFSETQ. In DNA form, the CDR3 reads TGCGCCAGCAGCTTGTGGGAGGGCACTGAAGCTTTCTTT. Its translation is CASSLWEGTEAFF.

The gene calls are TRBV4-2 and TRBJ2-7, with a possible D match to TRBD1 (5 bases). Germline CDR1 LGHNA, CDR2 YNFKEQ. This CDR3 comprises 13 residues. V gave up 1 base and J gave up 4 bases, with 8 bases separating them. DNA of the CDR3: TGTGCCAGCAGCCAAGTCCAGGGTTACGAGCAGTACTTC. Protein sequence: CASSQVQGYEQYF.

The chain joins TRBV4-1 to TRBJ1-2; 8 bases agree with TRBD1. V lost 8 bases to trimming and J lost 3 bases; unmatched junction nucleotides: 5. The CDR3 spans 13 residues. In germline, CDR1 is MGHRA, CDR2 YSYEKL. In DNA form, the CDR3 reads TGCGCCAGCTCTGACAGGGGAGACTATGGCTACACCTTC. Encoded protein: CASSDRGDYGYTF.

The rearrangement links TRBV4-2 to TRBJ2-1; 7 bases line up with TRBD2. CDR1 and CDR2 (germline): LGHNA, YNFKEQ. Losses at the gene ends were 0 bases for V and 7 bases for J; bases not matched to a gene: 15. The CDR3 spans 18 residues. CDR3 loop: CASSQDLGALGSGNEQFF. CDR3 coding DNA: TGTGCCAGCAGCCAAGATCTCGGTGCTCTGGGTAGCGGGAATGAGCAGTTCTTC.